Each of the 15 T cell receptor delta chains below was sequenced from the same sample in a study of Vδ1+ human thymocytes. Findings and caveats of the study: Thymic TRG and TRD repertoires appeared highly polyclonal.

Sequences come from RNA converted to cDNA by reverse transcription. Multiplex PCR used pooled V-gene forward primers and a constant-region reverse primer to amplify CDR3s. TCRdb called clones from the multiplex PCR reads again using CATT. The data contain tens of thousands of delta-chain clones, approximately 15% of them singletons. For these receptors, no antigen is known. Sequencing input: Vdelta1+ gamma-delta thymocytes from the thymus. Subset meaning: FACS-sorted CD3+ TCRalphabeta- TCRVdelta1+ TCRVdelta2- thymocytes. These receptors were obtained from a boy younger than two who had congenital heart surgery.

This clone was observed a handful of times. The genes are TRDV1 and TRDJ1; 13 nucleotides line up with TRDD3. The CDR3 runs to 20 residues. The V gene end was trimmed by 3 bases and the J gene end by 8 bases; junction bases not matched to a gene: 21. Germline-derived CDR1 and CDR2 are TSWWSYY and QGS. Written as DNA, the CDR3 is TGTGCTCTTGGGGAGACTCCACCCGGATTTAAACTGGGGGATACGTCCAAACTCATCTTT. Translated, it gives CALGETPPGFKLGDTSKLIF.

The V gene is TRDV1, the J gene TRDJ1; D gene unclear. The CDR3 runs to 12 residues. The V gene's germline CDR1 is TSWWSYY and CDR2 QGS. V lost 1 base to trimming and J lost 4 bases, with 4 bases between them. CDR3 nucleotide sequence: TGTGCTCTTGGGGAACAGGGCGATAAACTCATCTTT. Its translation: CALGEQGDKLIF.

The chain joins TRDV1 to TRDJ1; D is possibly TRDD3 (5 bases). The CDR3 totals 19 residues. Germline loops: CDR1 TSWWSYY, CDR2 QGS. The V and J ends lost 2 bases and 10 bases respectively, with 32 bases between them. The CDR3 is CALGEFSRGWVRPGCVLIF. The CDR3 DNA sequence: TGTGCTCTTGGGGAATTTTCCCGGGGCTGGGTTCGTCCAGGATGCGTACTCATCTTT.

V and J are TRDV1 and TRDJ1; 11 bases map to TRDD3. With V trimmed by 3 bases and J by 0 bases, 18 bases remained unmatched. The CDR3 is 21 amino acids. Per germline, CDR1 TSWWSYY and CDR2 QGS. The chain's CDR3 is CALGDMRVGDTRSIDTDKLIF. The DNA of the CDR3 is TGTGCTCTTGGGGATATGCGAGTGGGGGATACGAGGTCAATTGACACCGATAAACTCATCTTT.

This clone was seen a handful of times. The rearrangement links TRDV3 to TRDJ1; TRDD3 aligns across 8 bases. Germline V gene lookup returns CDR1 TVYSNPD and CDR2 GDNSRS (reference sequence). The CDR3 runs to 18 residues. The J segment lost 0 bases and the V segment lost 1 base, leaving 16 bases of the junction unmatched. The DNA of the CDR3 is TGTGCCTTTACTCCTACGTACTGGGGGCCCCCGTACACCGATAAACTCATCTTT. Translation: CAFTPTYWGPPYTDKLIF.

This clone was counted a few times. The chain couples TRDV1 to TRDJ1, with D possibly being TRDD3 (5 bases). This CDR3 spans 13 amino acids. Trimming took off 2 bases at V and 4 bases at J, with 8 bases between the two ends. Germline V gene lookup returns CDR1 TSWWSYY and CDR2 QGS. The CDR3 coding sequence is TGTGCTCTTGGGGAAGGGGGGTACGATAAACTCATCTTT. This sequence encodes CALGEGGYDKLIF.

This chain uses TRDV1 with TRDJ1, with 10 positions matching TRDD3. The CDR3 contains 17 residues. V lost 0 bases and J lost 4; bases outside the gene matches: 8. From germline, CDR1 is TSWWSYY and CDR2 QGS. The CDR3 nucleotides read TGTGCTCTTGGGGAACTAGGGTACTGGGGGATTGGCGATAAACTCATCTTT. This codes for CALGELGYWGIGDKLIF.

Comment on this clone: Since a much larger clone is just one base distant, this may be a read error. The chain joins TRDV2 to TRDJ1; TRDD3 aligns across 10 bases. The CDR3 runs 17 residues. CDR1 and CDR2 from the germline V gene are GEAIGNYY and EKD. The J segment lost 7 bases and the V segment lost 5 bases, leaving 18 bases of the junction unmatched. The DNA of the CDR3 is TGTGCCTGTGGCCAGGGCCTCCCCGGTACTGGGGGATGTAAACTCATCTTT. Residues: CACGQGLPGTGGCKLIF.

As regards this clone: Other DNA variants within this sample encode the same CDR3. The gene calls are TRDV2 and TRDJ1; possibly TRDD3 for D (6 bases). Germline V gene sequence: CDR1 GEAIGNYY, CDR2 EKD. This CDR3 has 18 residues. The germline V and J ends were trimmed by 1 base and 5 bases, with 25 bases remaining between them. Here the CDR3 reads CACDTMNLGRPREDKLIF. CDR3 bases: TGTGCCTGTGACACTATGAACCTGGGGAGGCCCCGGGAAGATAAACTCATCTTT.

This clone was detected a few times. The gene calls are TRDV1 and TRDJ1, with 10 bases matching TRDD3. The CDR3 runs 19 residues. CDR1 TSWWSYY and CDR2 QGS come from the germline V gene. V trimming: 0 bases; J trimming: 1 base; junction bases outside the gene matches: 11. CDR3 protein: CALGELNDGGYLGTDKLIF. CDR3 nucleotide sequence: TGTGCTCTTGGGGAACTAAACGATGGGGGATACTTGGGCACCGATAAACTCATCTTT.

This clone turned up a few times. J is TRDJ1 and V is TRDV1; 9 bases are shared with TRDD3. From germline, CDR1 is TSWWSYY and CDR2 QGS. The junction had 10 bases not matched to a gene; V was cut back by 2 bases and J by 0 bases. The length of the CDR3 is 18 residues. In DNA, the CDR3 is TGTGCTCTTGGGGAAGGACCTACTGGGGGACGGTACACCGATAAACTCATCTTT. This encodes CALGEGPTGGRYTDKLIF.

In this sample, this clone turned up a few times. The rearrangement uses TRDV1 and TRDJ1, with 12 positions matching TRDD3. This CDR3 is 20 amino acids long. V shed 1 base and J 1 base; nucleotides not matched to a gene: 13. Germline loops: CDR1 TSWWSYY, CDR2 QGS. DNA of the CDR3: TGTGCTCTTGGGGAACGTTCCCCAACCTGGGGGATACGGATCACCGATAAACTCATCTTT. This translates into CALGERSPTWGIRITDKLIF.

This chain connects TRDV1 to TRDJ1; D is unclear. The germline V and J ends were trimmed by 4 bases and 0 bases, with 12 bases remaining between them. CDR1 and CDR2 (germline): TSWWSYY, QGS. CDR3 length equals 15 residues. The DNA for the CDR3 is TGTGCTCTTGGGGTCGTTCCCCATAACACCGATAAACTCATCTTT. It translates to CALGVVPHNTDKLIF.

On this clone: Different DNA sequences within this sample yield the same CDR3. The V gene is TRDV3, the J gene TRDJ3, with 9 positions matching TRDD3. Germline V gene data show CDR1 as TVYSNPD and CDR2 as GDNSRS (reference sequence). Losses at the gene ends were 4 bases for V and 7 bases for J; bases not matched to a gene: 11. This CDR3 is 16 amino acids long. CDR3 bases: TGTGCCTCCGAGAAACTGGGGGAAAGAGACACCCGACAGATGTTTTTC. As protein: CASEKLGERDTRQMFF. Supplemented by reference TRDV3 and TRDJ3, the full variable domain reads CDKVTQSSPDQTVASGSEVVLLCTYDTVYSNPDLFWYRIRPDYSFQFVFYGDNSRSEGADFTQGRFSVKHILTQKAFHLVISPVRTEDSATYYCASEKLGERDTRQMFFGTGIKLFVEP.

This clone was picked up a small number of times. The V and J genes are TRDV1 and TRDJ1, with D possibly being TRDD2 (6 bases). The germline V gene has CDR1 TSWWSYY and CDR2 QGS. This CDR3 contains 16 residues. V lost 4 bases and J lost 11, with 26 bases in between. As DNA, the CDR3 is TGTGCTCTTGGGGCCCAATCCTACAAACTAACTGCTCGGCTCATCTTT. Protein product: CALGAQSYKLTARLIF.